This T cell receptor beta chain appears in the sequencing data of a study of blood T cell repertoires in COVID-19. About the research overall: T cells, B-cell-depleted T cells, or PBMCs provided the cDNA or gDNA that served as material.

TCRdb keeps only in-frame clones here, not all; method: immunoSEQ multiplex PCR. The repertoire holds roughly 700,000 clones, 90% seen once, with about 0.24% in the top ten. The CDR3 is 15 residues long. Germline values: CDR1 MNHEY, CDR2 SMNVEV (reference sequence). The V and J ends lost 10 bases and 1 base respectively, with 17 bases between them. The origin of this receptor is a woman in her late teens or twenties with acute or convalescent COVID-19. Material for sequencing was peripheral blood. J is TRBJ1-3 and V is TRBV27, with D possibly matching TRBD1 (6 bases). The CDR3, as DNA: TGTGCCAATTCCCCTGGGGGGGCTTCTGGAAACACCATATATTTT. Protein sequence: CANSPGGASGNTIYF.